These 2 T cell receptor beta chains originate from one sample sequenced in a study of blood T cell repertoires in COVID-19. The data were produced by immunoSEQ multiplex PCR, yet TCRdb's version contains in-frame clones alone and is incomplete. The sample has around 190,000 clones, around 80% seen once; the top ten hold around 6.8%. Sequenced sample: peripheral blood. These receptors all stem from a human donor in a cohort sampled during active COVID-19.

V usage is TRBV10-3 and J usage is TRBJ1-6, with no clear D. V lost 10 bases to trimming and J lost 4 bases, with 8 bases between them. The CDR3 extends over 12 amino acids. Germline V lookup: CDR1 ENHRY, CDR2 SYGVKD. CDR3: CATSDYNSPLHF. CDR3 DNA: TGTGCCACATCAGATTATAATTCACCCCTCCACTTT.

The V gene is TRBV2, the J gene TRBJ1-3; the D is unclear. Trimming cost V 6 bases and J 0 bases, with 9 bases left between them. CDR1 and CDR2 from the germline V gene are SNHLY and FYNNEI. CDR3 size: 14 residues. DNA of the CDR3: TGTGCCAGCAGGACACCAAGCTCTGGAAACACCATATATTTT. Its protein is CASRTPSSGNTIYF. Using reference TRBV2 and TRBJ1-3 for the parts outside the CDR3, the full variable domain is EPEVTQTPSHQVTQMGQEVILRCVPISNHLYFYWYRQILGQKVEFLVSFYNNEISEKSEIFDDQFSVERPDGSNFTLKIRSTKLEDSAMYFCASRTPSSGNTIYFGEGSWLTVV.